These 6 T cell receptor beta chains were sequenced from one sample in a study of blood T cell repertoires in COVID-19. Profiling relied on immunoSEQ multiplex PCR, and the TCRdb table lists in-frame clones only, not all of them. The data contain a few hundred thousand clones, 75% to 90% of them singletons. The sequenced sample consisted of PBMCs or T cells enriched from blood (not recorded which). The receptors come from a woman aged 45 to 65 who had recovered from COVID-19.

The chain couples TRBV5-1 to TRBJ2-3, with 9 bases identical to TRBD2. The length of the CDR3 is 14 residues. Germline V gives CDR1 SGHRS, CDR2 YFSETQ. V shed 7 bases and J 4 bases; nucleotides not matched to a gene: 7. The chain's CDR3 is CASEVAGAPDTQYF. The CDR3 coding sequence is TGCGCCAGCGAGGTAGCGGGAGCCCCAGATACGCAGTATTTT. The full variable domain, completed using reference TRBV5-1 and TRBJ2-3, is KAGVTQTPRYLIKTRGQQVTLSCSPISGHRSVSWYQQTPGQGLQFLFEYFSETQRNKGNFPGRFSGRQFSNSRSEMNVSTLELGDSALYLCASEVAGAPDTQYFGPGTRLTVL.

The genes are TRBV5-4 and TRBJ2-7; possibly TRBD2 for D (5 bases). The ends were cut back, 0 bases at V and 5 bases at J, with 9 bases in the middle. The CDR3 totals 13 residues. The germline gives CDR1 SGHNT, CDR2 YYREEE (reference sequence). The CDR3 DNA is TGTGCCAGCAGCTTGGGATTCGGGGACGAGCAGTACTTC. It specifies CASSLGFGDEQYF.

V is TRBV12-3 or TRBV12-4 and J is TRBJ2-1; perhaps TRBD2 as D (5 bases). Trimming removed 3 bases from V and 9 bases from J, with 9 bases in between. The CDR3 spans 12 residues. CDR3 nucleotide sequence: TGTGCCAGCAGTTTGGACTTGGGTGAGCAGTTCTTC. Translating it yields CASSLDLGEQFF.

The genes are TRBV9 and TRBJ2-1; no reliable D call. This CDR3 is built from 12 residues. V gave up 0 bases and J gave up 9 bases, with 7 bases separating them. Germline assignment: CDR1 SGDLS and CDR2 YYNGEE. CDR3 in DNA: TGTGCCAGCAGCGTAGATACGGGTGAGCAGTTCTTC. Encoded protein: CASSVDTGEQFF.

This CDR3 is CATSSPAGLAGVYTDTQYF. The CDR3 nucleotides read TGTGCCACCAGCAGTCCGGCGGGGTTAGCGGGAGTTTACACAGATACGCAGTATTTT. The chain uses TRBV15 and TRBJ2-3; 9 bases map to TRBD2. This CDR3 is built from 19 residues. Looked up from germline, CDR1 is LNHNV and CDR2 is YYDKDF (reference sequence). Unmatched junction bases numbered 15, after V lost 3 bases and J lost 2 bases.

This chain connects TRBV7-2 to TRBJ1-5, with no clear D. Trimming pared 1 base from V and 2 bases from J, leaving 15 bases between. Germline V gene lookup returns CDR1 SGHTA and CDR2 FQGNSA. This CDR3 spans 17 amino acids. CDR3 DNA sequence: TGTGCCAGCAGCTTAGGAGTTAGCGGTCGTGGCAATCAGCCCCAGCATTTT. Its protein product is CASSLGVSGRGNQPQHF.